The clone carrying this T cell receptor beta chain was seen more than once but under ten times. What it recognizes is unknown. This entry belongs to a study of radiation and T cells in renal cell carcinoma. On the study more broadly: Nephrectomy followed 15 Gy stereotactic body radiation by 4 weeks. Broader study findings: No pretreatment tumor biopsies were available for baseline clonotypes. From baseline, blood top tumor clonotypes peaked at 2 weeks post-radiation.

Time point given: baseline pretreatment blood. The treatment denotes: 15 Gy SBRT to primary tumor, nephrectomy 4 weeks later. The tumor was a clear cell renal cell carcinoma. Generated by immunoSEQ multiplex PCR, the TCRdb table keeps only in-frame clones and is missing some. The table includes more than 95,000 clones, about four fifths detected once. The CDR3 has 14 amino acids. V was pared by 7 bases and J by 5 bases, with 6 bases of the junction left unmatched. In germline, CDR1 is MNHEY, CDR2 SMNVEV (reference sequence). This receptor was taken from a woman aged 60-70 years with renal cell carcinoma. Sequences were derived from blood, sampled from a patient whose treatment included radiotherapy and nephrectomy. The genes are TRBV27 and TRBJ2-7, with TRBD1 matching over 12 bases. The CDR3 coding sequence is TGTGCCAGCAAAGTTGGGACAGGGGGCGACGAGCAGTACTTC. It is translated as CASKVGTGGDEQYF.